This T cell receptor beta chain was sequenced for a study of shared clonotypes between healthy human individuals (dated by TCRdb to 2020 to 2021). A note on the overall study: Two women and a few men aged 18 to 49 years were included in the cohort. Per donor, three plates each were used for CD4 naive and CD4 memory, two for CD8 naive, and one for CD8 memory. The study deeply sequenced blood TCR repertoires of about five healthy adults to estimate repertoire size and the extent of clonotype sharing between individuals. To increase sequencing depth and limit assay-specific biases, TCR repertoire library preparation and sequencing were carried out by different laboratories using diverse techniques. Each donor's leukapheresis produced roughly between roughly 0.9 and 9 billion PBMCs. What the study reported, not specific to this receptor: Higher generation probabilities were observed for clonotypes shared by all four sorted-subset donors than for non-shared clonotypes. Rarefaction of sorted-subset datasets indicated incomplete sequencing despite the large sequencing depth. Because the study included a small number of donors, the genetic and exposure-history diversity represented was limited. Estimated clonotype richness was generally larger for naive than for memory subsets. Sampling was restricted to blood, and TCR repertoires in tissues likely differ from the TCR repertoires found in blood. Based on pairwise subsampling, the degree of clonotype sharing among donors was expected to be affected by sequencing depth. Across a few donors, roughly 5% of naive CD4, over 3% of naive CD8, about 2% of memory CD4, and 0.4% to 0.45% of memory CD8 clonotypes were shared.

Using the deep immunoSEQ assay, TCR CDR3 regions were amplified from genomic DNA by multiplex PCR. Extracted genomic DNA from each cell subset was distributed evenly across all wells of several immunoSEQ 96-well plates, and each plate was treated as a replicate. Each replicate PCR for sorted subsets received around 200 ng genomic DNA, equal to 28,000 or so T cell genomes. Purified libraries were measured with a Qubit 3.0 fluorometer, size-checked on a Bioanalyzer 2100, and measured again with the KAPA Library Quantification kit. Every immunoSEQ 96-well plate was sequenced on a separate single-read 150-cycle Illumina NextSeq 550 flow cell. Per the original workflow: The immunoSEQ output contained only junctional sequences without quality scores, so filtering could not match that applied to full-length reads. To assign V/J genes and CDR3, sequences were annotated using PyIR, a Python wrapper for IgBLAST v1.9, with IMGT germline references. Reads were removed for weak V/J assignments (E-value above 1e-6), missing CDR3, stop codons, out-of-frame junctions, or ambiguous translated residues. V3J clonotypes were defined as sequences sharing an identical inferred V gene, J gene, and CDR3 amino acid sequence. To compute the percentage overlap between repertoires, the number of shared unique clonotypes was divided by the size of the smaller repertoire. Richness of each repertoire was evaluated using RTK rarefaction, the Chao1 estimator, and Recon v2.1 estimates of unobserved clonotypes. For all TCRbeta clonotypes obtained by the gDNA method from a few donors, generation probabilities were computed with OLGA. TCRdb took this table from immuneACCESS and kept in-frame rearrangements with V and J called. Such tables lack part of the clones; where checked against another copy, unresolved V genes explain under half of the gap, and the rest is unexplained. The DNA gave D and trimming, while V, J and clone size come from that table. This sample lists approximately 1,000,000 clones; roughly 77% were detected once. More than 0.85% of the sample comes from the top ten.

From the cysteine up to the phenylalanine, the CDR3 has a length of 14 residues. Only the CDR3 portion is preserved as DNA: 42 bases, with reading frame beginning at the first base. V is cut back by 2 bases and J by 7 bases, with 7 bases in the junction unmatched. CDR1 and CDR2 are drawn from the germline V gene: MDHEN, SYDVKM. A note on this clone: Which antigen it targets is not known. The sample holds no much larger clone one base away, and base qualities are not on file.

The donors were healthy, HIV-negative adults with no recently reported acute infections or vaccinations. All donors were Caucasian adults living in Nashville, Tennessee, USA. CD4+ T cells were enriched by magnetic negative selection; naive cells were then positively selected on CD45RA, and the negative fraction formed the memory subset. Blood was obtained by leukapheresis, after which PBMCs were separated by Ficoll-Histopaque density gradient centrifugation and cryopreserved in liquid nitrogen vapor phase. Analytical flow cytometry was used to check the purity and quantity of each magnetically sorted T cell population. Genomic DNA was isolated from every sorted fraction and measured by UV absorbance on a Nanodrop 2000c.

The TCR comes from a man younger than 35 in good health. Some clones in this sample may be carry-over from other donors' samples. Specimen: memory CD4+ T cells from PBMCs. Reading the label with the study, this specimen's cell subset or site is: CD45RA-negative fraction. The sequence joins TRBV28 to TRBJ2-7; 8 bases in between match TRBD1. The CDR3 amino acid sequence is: CASSLPGQVREQYF. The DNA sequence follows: TGTGCCAGCAGTTTACCGGGACAGGTGAGGGAGCAGTACTTC.